Listed below are T cell receptor beta chains from one sample, sequenced in a study of cytomegalovirus exposure and HLA in healthy donors. Assay used: immunoSEQ multiplex PCR; TCRdb lists only in-frame clones, some missing. This table has 90,000 to 150,000 clones, approximately 80% appearing once. The sequencing sample was made of PBMCs. The source is a woman aged 18-35 years in good health and CMV-seronegative. The CDR3 runs from the conserved cysteine through the conserved F or W. A D gene is named only where the DNA matches it firmly. Expanded clones are given a class, and other clones once, few, many or no size at all.

D	V	size	J	DNA	CDR3
.	TRBV7-2	.	TRBJ1-1	TGTGCCAGCAGCTTAGCCGTGCTAAGCGAAACTGAAGCTTTCTTT	CASSLAVLSETEAFF
.	TRBV7-9	.	TRBJ1-1	TGTGCCAGCACTCAGGGCCCCAGCCAGAACACTGAAGCTTTCTTT	CASTQGPSQNTEAFF
TRBD2	TRBV30	once	TRBJ2-2	TGTGCCTGGAGGAAGCGGGGGGCGAACACCGGGGAGCTGTTTTTT	CAWRKRGANTGELFF
.	TRBV6-1	.	TRBJ2-7	TGTGCCAGCGAAGTATCAGTTTCCAACGAGCAGTACTTC	CASEVSVSNEQYF
.	TRBV18	.	TRBJ2-5	TGTGCCAGCTCACCGGCTTTACCACAAGAGACCCAGTACTTC	CASSPALPQETQYF
TRBD1	TRBV5-5	.	TRBJ1-2	TGTGCCAGCAACCCAGACAGGGTATATGACTATGGCTACACCTTC	CASNPDRVYDYGYTF
.	TRBV28	.	TRBJ2-5	TGTGCCAGCGGAGCGGGCGAGGGGACCCAGTACTTC	CASGAGEGTQYF
.	TRBV6-4	.	TRBJ1-2	TGTGCCGCCAGGAACAACTATGGCTACACCTTC	CAARNNYGYTF
.	TRBV4-1	.	TRBJ1-4	TGCGCCAGCAGCCTCCTAGCGGCTAATGAAAAACTGTTTTTT	CASSLLAANEKLFF
.	TRBV27	.	TRBJ1-2	TGTGCCAGCAGGATAGGGCCGGGGGGGGTCTATGGCCACACCTTC	CASRIGPGGVYGHTF
.	TRBV14	.	TRBJ1-1	TGTGCCAGCAGCCATCTTAGGGAGGGCACTGAAGCTTTCTTT	CASSHLREGTEAFF
.	TRBV4-2	.	TRBJ2-2	TGTGCCAGCAGCCAAGCGCGGCAGCCGAACACCGGGGAGCTGTTTTTT	CASSQARQPNTGELFF
.	TRBV9	.	TRBJ1-2	TGTGCCAGCAGCACCGCCGTCGGAGCCCGGTATGGCTACACCTTC	CASSTAVGARYGYTF
.	TRBV6-5	.	TRBJ1-5	TGTGCCAGCAGTTATATTTATCTCCAGCCCCAGCATTTT	CASSYIYLQPQHF
.	TRBV6-1	.	TRBJ2-5	TGTGCCAGCAGTCCCACGGTGGGGGGAGAGACCCAGTACTTC	CASSPTVGGETQYF
TRBD2	TRBV14	.	TRBJ2-4	TGTGCCAGCAGCCCTCGAAGCGGGAGTAAAAGGTACTTC	CASSPRSGSKRYF
.	TRBV4-2	.	TRBJ2-1	TGTGCCAGCAGCCAAGATCAGGCGACGGTCAATGAGCAGTTCTTC	CASSQDQATVNEQFF
TRBD1	TRBV27	.	TRBJ1-3	TGTGCCAGTTCTCCGGGACAGGGATTAGGAAACACCATATATTTT	CASSPGQGLGNTIYF
.	TRBV19	once	TRBJ1-5	TGTGCCAGTAGTATTTACGGGAGTACCAATCAGCCCCAGCATTTT	CASSIYGSTNQPQHF
TRBD2	TRBV5-1	.	TRBJ2-3	TGCGCCAGCAGCCCCGGGGGGGCAAGTGAGACGCAGTATTTT	CASSPGGASETQYF
TRBD1	TRBV7-8	.	TRBJ1-2	TGTGCCAGCAGCTTTTTATCGGACAGGGGAAATGGCTACACCTTC	CASSFLSDRGNGYTF
TRBD1	TRBV5-1	once	TRBJ2-5	TGCGCCAGCAGCTTGTTCCGGGACAGGGGGCAAGAGACCCAGTACTTC	CASSLFRDRGQETQYF
.	TRBV7-9	.	TRBJ2-1	TGTGCCAGCAGCTTAGCGCTGGGCCCAGGGTACAATGAGCAGTTCTTC	CASSLALGPGYNEQFF
.	TRBV7-6	.	TRBJ2-1	TGTGCCAGCAGCTTAGAGGGCAGGGACTCCTACAATGAGCAGTTCTTC	CASSLEGRDSYNEQFF
.	TRBV5-6	.	TRBJ2-1	TGTGCCAGCAGCCGGTCTATGAAAGAGCAGTTCTTC	CASSRSMKEQFF
.	TRBV5-1	.	TRBJ2-3	TGCGCCAGCAGCTTGGAACTTAATACGCAGTATTTT	CASSLELNTQYF
.	TRBV5-6	.	TRBJ2-7	TGTGCCAGCAGCTTGGAAAGGGGGTTAGAGCAGTACTTC	CASSLERGLEQYF
TRBD2	TRBV2	.	TRBJ2-1	TGTGCCACAAGTGGGACTAGCTCTTACAATGAGCAGTTCTTC	CATSGTSSYNEQFF
.	TRBV18	.	TRBJ1-6	TGTGCCAGCTCACCACCCCCAGCGAATTCACCCCTCCACTTT	CASSPPPANSPLHF
TRBD1	TRBV7-2	.	TRBJ1-1	TGTGCCAGCAGCATGGACAGGGCTGAGGCTTTCTTT	CASSMDRAEAFF
TRBD1	TRBV6-6	.	TRBJ1-6	TGTGCCAGCAGTAGGGACAGGCTCAACTCACCCCTCCACTTT	CASSRDRLNSPLHF
TRBD1	TRBV5-1	.	TRBJ2-5	TGCGTCAGCAGCTTCAAACAGGGGTCGTTGGGGACCCAGTACTTC	CVSSFKQGSLGTQYF
TRBD1	TRBV10-3	.	TRBJ2-7	TGTGCCATCAGCCGACAGGGGGGTTTCGAAGAGCAGTACTTC	CAISRQGGFEEQYF
.	TRBV27	.	TRBJ2-7	TGTGCCAGCAGTTTATCCCCGGGTTTGCCCTACGAGCAGTACTTC	CASSLSPGLPYEQYF
.	TRBV29-1	.	TRBJ1-1	TGCAGCGTTAGACAGGCGGGGAACACTGAAGCTTTCTTT	CSVRQAGNTEAFF
.	TRBV2	.	TRBJ2-5	TGTGCCAGCAGTGGCACTGTCCAAGAGACCCAGTACTTC	CASSGTVQETQYF
.	TRBV5-1	.	TRBJ2-3	TGCGCCAGCAGTCCCGGGACTTTGAGTACAGATACGCAGTATTTT	CASSPGTLSTDTQYF
TRBD2	TRBV13	.	TRBJ2-5	TGTGCCAGCAGCGCCCTGGGCGCGGGGGGACAAGAGACCCAGTACTTC	CASSALGAGGQETQYF
.	TRBV5-1	.	TRBJ1-1	TGCGCCAGCAGCGGAAGGGGACAGAACACTGAAGCTTTCTTT	CASSGRGQNTEAFF
.	TRBV5-1	.	TRBJ1-1	TGCGCCAGCAGCCTGGCGGGCGAGGGAGGGCACACTGAAGCTTTCTTT	CASSLAGEGGHTEAFF
TRBD1	TRBV4-2	.	TRBJ1-1	TGTGCCAGCAGCCCGGCGACAGGGGCTAGTATGAACACTGAAGCTTTCTTT	CASSPATGASMNTEAFF
.	TRBV5-1	.	TRBJ2-5	TGCGCCAGCAGCTATTGGACAGCCGGTCAAGAGACCCAGTACTTC	CASSYWTAGQETQYF
.	TRBV7-9	.	TRBJ1-1	TGTGCCAGCAGCGGTGTTACAGAAGCTTTCTTT	CASSGVTEAFF
TRBD1	TRBV19	.	TRBJ1-6	TGTGCCAGTAGGGATGGACAGGGGAATTCACCCCTCCACTTT	CASRDGQGNSPLHF
.	TRBV6-5	.	TRBJ1-6	TGTGCCAGCAGACAGGGTTTAGATTCACCCCTCCACTTT	CASRQGLDSPLHF
.	TRBV10-1	few	TRBJ1-1	TGCGCCAGCAGTGAGCCGGGGAGTGGGAACACTGAAGCTTTCTTT	CASSEPGSGNTEAFF
.	TRBV7-8	.	TRBJ2-7	TGTGCCAGCAGCCTCTCCCGCGGAATCTCCTACGAGCAGTACTTC	CASSLSRGISYEQYF
TRBD1	TRBV5-1	.	TRBJ1-1	TGCGCCAGCTCCGGGACAGGTGAAGCTTTCTTT	CASSGTGEAFF
TRBD1	TRBV2	.	TRBJ2-2	TGTGCCAGCAGTGAAAGCGTCTCAGGGGGCAGGAACACCGGGGAGCTGTTTTTT	CASSESVSGGRNTGELFF
TRBD2	TRBV5-5	.	TRBJ2-1	TGTGCCAGCAGCTTGGGGATTCCGGGACTAGGAAGATTCGATGAGCAGTTCTTC	CASSLGIPGLGRFDEQFF
.	TRBV27	few	TRBJ2-7	TGTGCCAGCAGTTTTATGGGGGGAAGTCCCTACGAGCAGTACTTC	CASSFMGGSPYEQYF
.	TRBV12-5	.	TRBJ2-1	TGTGCTAGTGGTTTGGGAAGCGCTCTTGGGGAGCAGTTCTTC	CASGLGSALGEQFF
TRBD1	TRBV9	.	TRBJ1-1	TGTGCCAGCAGCGAAGGGGGCCGGGCTTTCTTT	CASSEGGRAFF
TRBD2	TRBV19	.	TRBJ2-1	TGTGCCAGTAGTATCTCTAGCGGACACAACAATGAGCAGTTCTTC	CASSISSGHNNEQFF
TRBD1	TRBV2	.	TRBJ2-5	TGTGCCAGCAGTGAAGGGACAGGGCGCGAGACCCAGTACTTC	CASSEGTGRETQYF
.	TRBV29-1	.	TRBJ1-1	TGCAGCGTCCAGGGCTGGACTGAAGCTTTCTTT	CSVQGWTEAFF
.	TRBV7-9	once	TRBJ2-3	TGTGCCAGCAGCTTACCCCCACGGGGTAGGGAGCAGGTTGATACGCAGTATTTT	CASSLPPRGREQVDTQYF
TRBD2	TRBV7-2	.	TRBJ2-7	TGTGCCAGCAGATCTAGCGGTAATACGGAGCAGTACTTC	CASRSSGNTEQYF
TRBD1	TRBV10-3	.	TRBJ2-6	TGTGCCATCAGTGCCCCCGGGACAGGGGACCTCTCTGGGGCCAACGTCCTGACTTTC	CAISAPGTGDLSGANVLTF
TRBD1	TRBV7-3	.	TRBJ2-5	TGTGCCAGCAGCTCGGACAGGGGGGAGACCCAGTACTTC	CASSSDRGETQYF